Presented here are 28 T cell receptor beta chains from one specimen sequenced in a study of blood T cell repertoires in COVID-19. The data were produced by immunoSEQ multiplex PCR, yet TCRdb's version contains in-frame clones alone and is incomplete. The sample comprises 250,000 to 350,000 clones, approximately 84% of which are singletons, and about 1.5% rests with the top ten. Specimen: peripheral blood. Receptors originate from a human donor with COVID-19, enrolled during active disease. The donor label of this sample is uncertain.

The rearrangement links TRBV4-1 to TRBJ2-3, with 7 nucleotides matching TRBD2. CDR3 length: 17 amino acids. Germline V gives CDR1 MGHRA, CDR2 YSYEKL. V was pared by 4 bases and J by 4 bases, with 14 bases of the junction left unmatched. The CDR3 coding sequence is TGCGCCAGCAGCCGTAGCCCCGGGACTACGCTACCAGATACGCAGTATTTT. Translation gives CASSRSPGTTLPDTQYF.

The genes are TRBV18 and TRBJ2-6; 10 bases fit TRBD1. CDR3 length equals 19 residues. After removal of 2 bases from V and 0 bases from J, the junction contained 7 bases not matched to a gene. Germline assignment: CDR1 KGHSH and CDR2 LQKENI. As DNA, the CDR3 is TGTGCCAGCTCACCAACCGGGACAGGGGCCCTCTCTGGGGCCAACGTCCTGACTTTC. Translated, it gives CASSPTGTGALSGANVLTF.

The CDR3 loop reads CASSYVDRNTEAFF. The CDR3, as DNA: TGTGCCAGCAGCTACGTCGACAGGAACACTGAAGCTTTCTTT. The rearrangement links TRBV5-4 to TRBJ1-1, with a possible D match to TRBD1 (5 bases). The CDR3 has 14 residues. The germline V gene encodes CDR1 SGHNT and CDR2 YYREEE (reference sequence). Trimming pared 3 bases from V and 1 base from J, leaving 10 bases between. Filled out from reference TRBV5-4 and TRBJ1-1, the complete variable domain reads ETGVTQSPTHLIKTRGQQVTLRCSSQSGHNTVSWYQQALGQGPQFIFQYYREEENGRGNFPPRFSGLQFPNYSSELNVNALELDDSALYLCASSYVDRNTEAFFGQGTRLTVV.

The rearrangement joins TRBV27 to TRBJ1-2, with TRBD1 matching over 8 bases. The length of the CDR3 is 14 residues. V gave up 6 bases and J gave up 5 bases; unmatched junction bases: 8. The germline gives CDR1 MNHEY, CDR2 SMNVEV (reference sequence). The CDR3: CASRRRTGLYGYTF. In nucleotides, the CDR3 is TGTGCCAGCAGACGAAGGACAGGGTTATATGGCTACACCTTC.

The chain is built from TRBV4-3 and TRBJ2-3; tentative D call: TRBD1 (5 bases). The germline V gene has CDR1 LGHNA and CDR2 YSLEER. V lost 0 bases and J 0 bases, leaving 16 bases between the germline ends. This CDR3 region has 18 residues. The CDR3 sequence: CASSQDRWGYSSTDTQYF. The CDR3 DNA is TGCGCCAGCAGCCAAGATAGGTGGGGCTATTCTAGCACAGATACGCAGTATTTT.

The chain links TRBV7-2 to TRBJ1-5; TRBD1 matches 8 bases. CDR1 and CDR2 from the germline V gene are SGHTA and FQGNSA. CDR3 size: 16 residues. J lost 3 bases, V lost 1 base, and 5 bases had no gene match. The CDR3 coding sequence is TGTGCCAGCAGCTTAGGGACAGGGTCAACCAATCAGCCCCAGCATTTT. Its translation is CASSLGTGSTNQPQHF.

The chain combines TRBV7-2 with TRBJ2-4; 7 bases fit TRBD2. CDR3 length equals 15 residues. Germline CDR1 SGHTA, CDR2 FQGNSA. The V gene end was trimmed by 5 bases and the J gene end by 0 bases; junction bases not matched to a gene: 4. CDR3 residues: CASSKIAGAKNIQYF. CDR3 nucleotides: TGTGCCAGCAGCAAGATAGCGGGAGCCAAAAACATTCAGTACTTC.

This chain's CDR3 is CASSRPEEGPTYGYTF. CDR3 in DNA: TGTGCCAGTAGCCGACCCGAGGAGGGGCCCACCTATGGCTACACCTTC. This chain connects TRBV19 to TRBJ1-2; D might be TRBD1 (5 bases). The CDR3 has 16 residues. Germline CDR1 is LNHDA and CDR2 is SQIVND (reference sequence). The germline V and J ends were trimmed by 6 bases and 4 bases, with 21 bases remaining between them.

The rearrangement links TRBV7-2 to TRBJ1-2, with D possibly matching TRBD1 (5 bases). CDR3 length equals 17 residues. Between the trimmed V and J ends, which lost 0 bases and 3 bases, there was a span of 17 bases. CDR1 is SGHTA, CDR2 FQGNSA, per germline. DNA of the CDR3: TGTGCCAGCAGCTTAGCGGGGCGGCAGAGGTTTGACTATGGCTACACCTTC. It codes for CASSLAGRQRFDYGYTF.

J is TRBJ2-7 and V is TRBV7-2, with D tentatively TRBD1 (5 bases). The V and J ends lost 0 bases and 6 bases respectively, with 9 bases between them. The CDR3 length is 13 residues. Germline lookup yields CDR1 SGHTA and CDR2 FQGNSA. Written as DNA, the CDR3 is TGTGCCAGCAGCTTAGCCAGGGTAGGCGAGCAGTACTTC. Amino acid sequence: CASSLARVGEQYF. The full variable domain, completed using reference TRBV7-2 and TRBJ2-7, is GAGVSQSPSNKVTEKGKDVELRCDPISGHTALYWYRQSLGQGLEFLIYFQGNSAPDKSGLPSDRFSAERTGGSVSTLTIQRTQQEDSAVYLCASSLARVGEQYFGPGTRLTVT.

The chain has TRBV15 and TRBJ1-3; D is ambiguous. Trimming took off 4 bases at V and 3 bases at J, with 19 bases between the two ends. Germline assignment: CDR1 LNHNV and CDR2 YYDKDF (reference sequence). This CDR3 spans 17 amino acids. The CDR3 spells CATSTRAREAFGNTIYF. The DNA of the CDR3 is TGTGCCACCAGCACCCGAGCGAGGGAAGCCTTTGGAAACACCATATATTTT.

The rearrangement uses TRBV28 and TRBJ1-1, with D perhaps matching TRBD1 (6 bases). CDR1 and CDR2 from the germline V gene are MDHEN and SYDVKM. V was pared by 3 bases and J by 5 bases, with 13 bases between. The CDR3 is 14 residues long. The CDR3 coding sequence is TGTGCCAGCAGTTTGCGGGGGGGCAAGACTGAAGCTTTCTTT. As protein: CASSLRGGKTEAFF.

The chain couples TRBV7-3 to TRBJ2-1, with 15 bases aligning to TRBD2. The germline V gene encodes CDR1 SGHTA and CDR2 FQGTGA. V shed 3 bases and J 8 bases; nucleotides not matched to a gene: 2. The CDR3 extends over 15 amino acids. The CDR3 nucleotides read TGTGCCAGCAGCTTGGGACTAGCGGGAGGCGATGAGCAGTTCTTC. It encodes CASSLGLAGGDEQFF.

The V and J genes are TRBV28 and TRBJ2-1; TRBD2 matches 7 bases. V shed 8 bases and J 6 bases; nucleotides not matched to a gene: 13. This CDR3 has 15 amino acids. The germline CDR1 and CDR2 sequences are MDHEN and SYDVKM. CDR3 nucleotides: TGTGCCAGCGGGGTTGTGACTAGCCCGAGCAATGAGCAGTTCTTC. Residues: CASGVVTSPSNEQFF.

The rearrangement uses TRBV9 and TRBJ1-2; no reliable D call. CDR1 SGDLS and CDR2 YYNGEE come from the germline V gene. The CDR3 loop spans 14 amino acids. Trimming removed 0 bases at V and 8 bases at J, with 14 bases between. The CDR3 region has the DNA TGTGCCAGCAGCGTAGATCACAGCTCTGGGGGCTACACCTTC. Encoded protein: CASSVDHSSGGYTF.

This chain links TRBV28 with TRBJ2-7; 10 bases line up with TRBD2. The V gene's germline CDR1 is MDHEN and CDR2 SYDVKM. The junction had 13 bases not matched to a gene; V was cut back by 7 bases and J by 7 bases. CDR3 size: 15 residues. For the CDR3, the DNA is TGTGCCAGCAATGAGATTCTAGCGGGGGCCTGGGAGCAGTACTTC. Translation gives CASNEILAGAWEQYF.

The chain recombines TRBV5-1 with TRBJ2-5; D remains unclear. Germline values: CDR1 SGHRS, CDR2 YFSETQ. The CDR3 has 14 amino acids. Between the trimmed V and J ends, which lost 0 bases and 5 bases, there was a span of 11 bases. CDR3 amino acids: CASSLVVAGETQYF. CDR3 DNA: TGCGCCAGCAGCTTGGTTGTAGCCGGGGAGACCCAGTACTTC.

V and J are TRBV9 and TRBJ2-1, with D unclear. There are 18 residues in the CDR3. CDR1 and CDR2 from the germline V gene are SGDLS and YYNGEE. Trimming left V 0 bases short and J 0 bases short, with 16 bases between. The CDR3 region is CASSVEGSDVSSYNEQFF. CDR3 in DNA: TGTGCCAGCAGCGTAGAAGGAAGCGATGTCAGCTCCTACAATGAGCAGTTCTTC.

The rearrangement uses TRBV6-6 and TRBJ1-5; D might be TRBD1 (6 bases). Trimming cost V 2 bases and J 2 bases, with 13 bases left between them. The germline V gene has CDR1 MNHNY and CDR2 SVGAGI (reference sequence). This CDR3 contains 16 residues. This chain's CDR3 is CASSYGGVGGNQPQHF. In DNA form, the CDR3 reads TGTGCCAGCAGTTACGGGGGCGTAGGGGGCAATCAGCCCCAGCATTTT.

The rearrangement joins TRBV6-2 or TRBV6-3 to TRBJ2-3; a weak D match, TRBD2 (6 bases). Trimming left V 4 bases short and J 0 bases short, with 14 bases between. The CDR3 runs 16 residues. Per germline, CDR1 MNHEY and CDR2 SVGEGT. In nucleotides, the CDR3 is TGTGCCAGCAGTTTCCGAAAGCGGGTTAGCACAGATACGCAGTATTTT. Its protein product is CASSFRKRVSTDTQYF.

The V gene is TRBV21-1, the J gene TRBJ2-5; the D segment call TRBD2 is taken from the table without a DNA check. TRBV21-1 is noted as a pseudogene. The CDR3 consists of 18 residues. The chain's CDR3 is CASSLNPCPGAGQETQYF. The CDR3 region has the DNA TGTGCCAGCAGCTTAAACCCTTGTCCGGGAGCGGGACAAGAGACCCAGTACTTC.

The rearrangement joins TRBV19 to TRBJ1-1, with 8 bases fitting TRBD1. The CDR3 runs to 16 residues. Germline V gene sequence: CDR1 LNHDA, CDR2 SQIVND (reference sequence). J was trimmed by 5 bases and V by 2 bases; bases with no gene match: 10. CDR3 loop: CASSITGTGLKTEAFF. CDR3 in DNA: TGTGCCAGTAGTATAACCGGGACAGGTTTAAAGACTGAAGCTTTCTTT.

The chain has TRBV3-1 (or the pseudogene TRBV3-2) and TRBJ1-6; TRBD1 matches at 7 bases. With 1 base clipped from V and 9 bases from J, the junction kept 12 bases outside the gene matches. Germline V gene lookup returns CDR1 LGHDT and CDR2 YNNKEL (reference sequence). The CDR3 covers 17 residues. This CDR3 is CASSQGSQTGSLSPLHF. For the CDR3, the DNA is TGTGCCAGCAGCCAAGGGAGCCAGACAGGGTCGCTTTCACCCCTCCACTTT.

The rearrangement links TRBV30 to TRBJ1-3; D may be TRBD1 (5 bases). This CDR3 is built from 14 residues. With 4 bases removed from V and 4 bases from J, the gap between germline ends came to 14 bases. The germline V gene has CDR1 GTSNPN and CDR2 SVGIG (reference sequence). The DNA of the CDR3 is TGTGCCTGGACCCCAGGGCGAATCGGAAACACCATATATTTT. Protein: CAWTPGRIGNTIYF.

J is TRBJ2-7 and V is TRBV7-9; the match to TRBD1 covers 8 bases. Germline lookup yields CDR1 SEHNR and CDR2 FQNEAQ (reference sequence). This CDR3 is built from 16 residues. After removal of 5 bases from V and 1 base from J, the junction contained 10 bases not matched to a gene. The CDR3 nucleotides are TGTGCCAGCAGCCGTCCCGGGACAGGACAATCCTACGAGCAGTACTTC. Translated: CASSRPGTGQSYEQYF.

This clone was detected only a few times. The V call is TRBV5-4, the J call TRBJ1-6, with a possible D match to TRBD1 (5 bases). Trimming cost V 4 bases and J 4 bases, with 12 bases left between them. The CDR3 is 15 residues long. CDR1 is SGHNT, CDR2 YYREEE, per germline (reference sequence). CDR3 sequence (DNA): TGTGCCAGCAGCCGGACAATCGGGTATAATTCACCCCTCCACTTT. This gives the protein CASSRTIGYNSPLHF.

The chain has TRBV12-5 and TRBJ2-2; 13 bases line up with TRBD2. The CDR3 is 16 residues long. After removal of 7 bases from V and 6 bases from J, the junction contained 8 bases not matched to a gene. Germline V gene data show CDR1 as LGHNT and CDR2 as FRNRAP. DNA of the CDR3: TGTGCTAGTGCCTTCAGGACTAGCGGGAGTGCCGGGGAGCTGTTTTTT. As protein: CASAFRTSGSAGELFF. The whole variable domain, filled in from reference TRBV12-5 and TRBJ2-2, reads DARVTQTPRHKVTEMGQEVTMRCQPILGHNTVFWYRQTMMQGLELLAYFRNRAPLDDSGMPKDRFSAEMPDATLATLKIQPSEPRDSAVYFCASAFRTSGSAGELFFGEGSRLTVL.

This clone was seen a handful of times. The J gene is TRBJ2-3, the V gene TRBV15; no definite D call. This CDR3 contains 14 residues. Trimming shortened V by 3 bases and J by 3 bases, and 10 bases separated the two germline ends. Germline CDR1 and CDR2: LNHNV and YYDKDF (reference sequence). CDR3 amino acids: CATSRAVSTDTQYF. The DNA for the CDR3 is TGTGCCACCAGCAGGGCGGTCTCGACAGATACGCAGTATTTT.